This T cell receptor (beta chain) was identified during a study of T cell changes during pregnancy in multiple sclerosis. CDR3 length: 9 residues. Germline V lookup: CDR1 GTSNPN, CDR2 SVGIG (reference sequence). Trimming removed 8 bases from V and 8 bases from J, with 9 bases in between. Here immunoSEQ multiplex PCR was the method, and the copy in TCRdb shows in-frame clones only, minus some. In the table there are approximately 90,000 clones, approximately 89% of which are singletons. The gene calls are TRBV30 and TRBJ1-1, with a tentative D call TRBD1 (5 bases). The sample in question was peripheral blood, obtained in the first trimester of pregnancy. The receptor comes from a female donor with multiple sclerosis, enrolled in a pregnancy study. DNA of the CDR3: TGTGCCACCGACAGAGAAGCTTTCTTT. This codes for CATDREAFF.